This entry features one T cell receptor (beta chain) sequence. Antigen unknown. This entry belongs to a study of CXCR3-negative and CXCR3-positive naive CD8 T cells. The libraries of TRB cDNA were prepared using 5' RACE with UMI labels. Each CDR3 protein gets one entry in TCRdb, which reprocessed the 5' RACE reads and gives no DNA. This sample's table reports more than 65,000 distinct CDR3 sequences. Study observations and caveats: Diversity proved comparably high across both naive subsets and much lower in memory CD8+ cells.

The receptor was isolated from a human donor in good health. Some clones in this sample may be carry-over from other donors' samples. Sequences were obtained from naive CXCR3- CD8+ T cells from blood. Documented subset: CD45RO-CCR7+CD27+CD95- naive CD8+ T cells lacking CXCR3 (TNR3-).

CDR3 sequence reads: CASSSHLQELNYGYTF. J is TRBJ1-2 and V is TRBV5-1; TCRdb returns TRBD1, unconfirmable since there is no DNA. The CDR3 length is 16 residues. The germline CDR1 and CDR2 sequences are SGHRS and YFSETQ.